This is a list of T cell receptor beta chains from one sample in a study of cytomegalovirus exposure and HLA in healthy donors. Assay used: immunoSEQ multiplex PCR; TCRdb lists only in-frame clones, some missing. The profile covers roughly 120,000 clones, with around four fifths appearing a single time and 2.5% to 3% taken by the ten largest. Sample: PBMCs. Receptor source: a woman aged 55-70 years in good health and CMV-seropositive. The CDR3 runs from the conserved cysteine through the conserved F or W. D genes are given only for firm matches. For some rows the clone size is stated as once, few or many, or as a class when expanded; others skip it.

v_call: TRBV6-5; j_call: TRBJ1-2; clone_size: NA; d_call: TRBD1; cdr3_nt: TGTGCCAGCAGTTCCTACAGGGGTTACTATGGCTACACCTTC; cdr3_aa: CASSSYRGYYGYTF
v_call: TRBV28; j_call: TRBJ1-3; clone_size: NA; d_call: NA; cdr3_nt: TGTGCCAGCAGTCCTACAGGGTCCCCTTACACCATATATTTT; cdr3_aa: CASSPTGSPYTIYF
v_call: TRBV5-1; j_call: TRBJ1-2; clone_size: NA; d_call: NA; cdr3_nt: TGCGCCAGCAGCTTGCTTTCTATGGGTCTCCAGGCTGGCTACACCTTC; cdr3_aa: CASSLLSMGLQAGYTF
v_call: TRBV2; j_call: TRBJ1-3; clone_size: NA; d_call: TRBD1; cdr3_nt: TGTGCCAGCAGTAGAGACAGGGGAACTGGAAACACCATATATTTT; cdr3_aa: CASSRDRGTGNTIYF
v_call: TRBV13; j_call: TRBJ2-7; clone_size: NA; d_call: TRBD2; cdr3_nt: TGTGCCAGCAGCTCTACCTTTAGCGGGAGGTTCTACGAGCAGTACTTC; cdr3_aa: CASSSTFSGRFYEQYF
v_call: TRBV18; j_call: TRBJ2-1; clone_size: NA; d_call: TRBD2; cdr3_nt: TGTGCCAGCTCGGGACTAGCGGGAGGTATCTACAATGAGCAGTTCTTC; cdr3_aa: CASSGLAGGIYNEQFF
v_call: TRBV5-1; j_call: TRBJ2-3; clone_size: NA; d_call: NA; cdr3_nt: TGCGCCAGCAGCGGCGGGGATGGGTCAGGAGCCGATACGCAGTATTTT; cdr3_aa: CASSGGDGSGADTQYF
v_call: TRBV6-6; j_call: TRBJ2-2; clone_size: NA; d_call: NA; cdr3_nt: TGTGCCAGCAGTCTTGACAGGTCAAACACCGGGGAGCTGTTTTTT; cdr3_aa: CASSLDRSNTGELFF
v_call: TRBV7-9; j_call: TRBJ2-7; clone_size: NA; d_call: NA; cdr3_nt: TGTGCCAGCAGCCATCAGGTGGAGGGGGAGCAGTACTTC; cdr3_aa: CASSHQVEGEQYF
v_call: TRBV5-4; j_call: TRBJ2-5; clone_size: once; d_call: NA; cdr3_nt: TGTGCCAGCAGCTTGGAAAGAGGAGAGACCCAGTACTTC; cdr3_aa: CASSLERGETQYF
v_call: TRBV7-9; j_call: TRBJ2-6; clone_size: NA; d_call: NA; cdr3_nt: TGTGCCAGCAGCAAGGGGGGGGCAGGCCCCACTGGGGCCAACGTCCTGACTTTC; cdr3_aa: CASSKGGAGPTGANVLTF
v_call: TRBV4-2; j_call: TRBJ2-1; clone_size: NA; d_call: TRBD2; cdr3_nt: TGTGCCAGCAGCCAAGAAGACCTTACCCGGACTAGCGGCTTTCGGAATGAGCAGTTCTTC; cdr3_aa: CASSQEDLTRTSGFRNEQFF
v_call: TRBV6-5; j_call: TRBJ2-3; clone_size: once; d_call: TRBD2; cdr3_nt: TGTGCCAGCAGACGTACTAGCGCCAACACAGATACGCAGTATTTT; cdr3_aa: CASRRTSANTDTQYF
v_call: TRBV6-1; j_call: TRBJ1-1; clone_size: NA; d_call: NA; cdr3_nt: TGTGCCAGCAGTTTTACAACGAACACTGAAGCTTTCTTT; cdr3_aa: CASSFTTNTEAFF
v_call: TRBV18; j_call: TRBJ2-7; clone_size: NA; d_call: TRBD1; cdr3_nt: TGTGCCAGCTCAGAGGGACAGGAAGAATACGAGCAGTACTTC; cdr3_aa: CASSEGQEEYEQYF
v_call: TRBV5-6; j_call: TRBJ2-7; clone_size: once; d_call: NA; cdr3_nt: TGTGCCAGCAGCTTGGTCCAGGGGCGAATCTCCTACGAGCAGTACTTC; cdr3_aa: CASSLVQGRISYEQYF
v_call: TRBV29-1; j_call: TRBJ2-1; clone_size: NA; d_call: NA; cdr3_nt: TGCAGCGTTGATCGGTCGGGGTTCGAGCAGTTCTTC; cdr3_aa: CSVDRSGFEQFF
v_call: TRBV11-2; j_call: TRBJ2-7; clone_size: NA; d_call: TRBD1; cdr3_nt: TGTGCCAGCAGCCGCGGGACAGGGTCCTACGAGCAGTACTTC; cdr3_aa: CASSRGTGSYEQYF
v_call: TRBV5-1; j_call: TRBJ2-4; clone_size: NA; d_call: TRBD1; cdr3_nt: TGCGCCAGCAGCCCCCAAACAGGGGTGGCCAAAAACATTCAGTACTTC; cdr3_aa: CASSPQTGVAKNIQYF
v_call: TRBV6-1; j_call: TRBJ2-7; clone_size: NA; d_call: TRBD1; cdr3_nt: TGTGCCAGCACGGACAGGGTAAGCTCCTACGAGCAGTACTTC; cdr3_aa: CASTDRVSSYEQYF
v_call: TRBV28; j_call: TRBJ2-2; clone_size: NA; d_call: TRBD2; cdr3_nt: TGTGCCAGCAGTTTAGGGGGAGGGCCGGTCGGGGAGCTGTTTTTT; cdr3_aa: CASSLGGGPVGELFF
v_call: TRBV5-5; j_call: TRBJ2-5; clone_size: NA; d_call: TRBD1; cdr3_nt: TGTGCCAGCAGCGACGTTAGGACAGGGGAAGAGACCCAGTACTTC; cdr3_aa: CASSDVRTGEETQYF
v_call: TRBV28; j_call: TRBJ1-5; clone_size: NA; d_call: TRBD1; cdr3_nt: TGTGCCAGCAGTTCCGGGACAGGGACTCAGCCCCAGCATTTT; cdr3_aa: CASSSGTGTQPQHF